This is a list of T cell receptor beta chains from one sample in a study of shared clonotypes between healthy human individuals. Here immunoSEQ multiplex PCR was the method, and the copy in TCRdb shows in-frame clones only, minus some. The table includes some 2.1 million clones, just under 95% detected once. Input material: naive CD8+ T cells sorted from blood. The receptors originated from a man aged 18 to 35 in good health. CDR3s leave out the opening cysteine and the closing phenylalanine or tryptophan.

J | V | CDR3
TRBJ2-7 | TRBV29-1 | SVVAGDYEQY
TRBJ2-7 | TRBV6-1 | ASSASPRYYEQY
TRBJ2-1 | TRBV6-5 | ASSSTGTSFYNEQF
TRBJ2-3 | TRBV11-2 | ASSPPSTDTQY
TRBJ1-6 | TRBV4-2 | ASSQDLRGRDSPLH
TRBJ1-6 | TRBV7-3 | ASSLDGSYNSPLH
TRBJ1-2 | TRBV27 | ASSFRTGVNYGYT
TRBJ2-7 | TRBV2 | ASSEAYWGGEQY
TRBJ1-5 | TRBV27 | ASSTYSAGENQPQH
TRBJ2-7 | TRBV28 | ASRQYPGTFPYEQY
TRBJ1-2 | TRBV11-2 | ASSLRQGTNYGYT
TRBJ2-2 | TRBV6-5 | ASSYYRDGTGELF
TRBJ1-2 | TRBV14 | ASSQGRGLSRGYT
TRBJ2-7 | TRBV20-1 | SASGINEQY
TRBJ1-1 | TRBV7-9 | ASSLEGGRTEAF
TRBJ1-1 | TRBV5-6 | ASKISSGAPTEAF
TRBJ2-3 | TRBV5-1 | ASSTGTVTTDTQY
TRBJ2-1 | TRBV29-1 | SVEGLWGDEQF
TRBJ1-4 | TRBV2 | ASSEGLTGVNEKLF
TRBJ2-1 | TRBV7-9 | ASSLFLYNEQF
TRBJ2-3 | TRBV6-5 | ASYGLAGTDTQY
TRBJ1-2 | TRBV6-5 | ASSYSETVYGYT
TRBJ2-1 | TRBV11-2 | ASSAPGGNEQF
TRBJ1-3 | TRBV6-1 | ASSEFPPGVEGNTIY
TRBJ2-7 | TRBV27 | ASRGTSPEQY
TRBJ1-4 | TRBV6-5 | ASSTGTFTNEKLF
TRBJ1-1 | TRBV14 | ASSQELNTEAF
TRBJ2-5 | TRBV7-9 | ASSFILGDQETQY
TRBJ1-6 | TRBV4-1 | ASSQGTGALSPPLH
TRBJ1-1 | TRBV5-4 | ASSLGTGDTEAF
TRBJ2-1 | TRBV7-9 | ASSLAANEQF
TRBJ2-5 | TRBV7-9 | ASSTLDPLETQY
TRBJ2-5 | TRBV9 | ASSGRDSQETQY
TRBJ1-2 | TRBV28 | ASIPFGTGPTNYGYT
TRBJ1-3 | TRBV9 | ASSLGGGAGNTIY
TRBJ2-3 | TRBV14 | ASSHLGQGAKDTQY
TRBJ1-5 | TRBV19 | ASSIPYSNQPQH
TRBJ2-7 | TRBV7-9 | ASSWTSSYEQY
TRBJ1-1 | TRBV2 | ASSGGQGEGRDTEAF
TRBJ1-1 | TRBV28 | ASSFQGNTEAF
TRBJ2-3 | TRBV5-6 | ASSLGATDTQY
TRBJ2-2 | TRBV13 | ASSFERDPYTGELF
TRBJ2-2 | TRBV6-6 | ASSHDRERDTGELF